The 10 T cell receptor beta chains below all came from one sample that was sequenced in a study of cytomegalovirus exposure and HLA in healthy donors. With 60 Vbeta and 13 Jbeta primers, the PCR was carried out. TCRdb keeps only in-frame clones here, not all; method: immunoSEQ multiplex PCR. The table lists 150,000 to 200,000 clones, over 75% of them singletons. Sequenced material: PBMCs. Receptors originate from a man aged 18 to 29 in good health and CMV-seropositive.

The rearrangement uses TRBV7-9 and TRBJ2-5, with D possibly being TRBD1 (6 bases). Gene TRBJ2-7 matches the end of the DNA better, so the J call may be wrong. Germline V gives CDR1 SEHNR, CDR2 FQNEAQ (reference sequence). The CDR3 runs 15 residues. In DNA form, the CDR3 reads TGTGCCAGCAGCTCCGACAGGCAGGTTACCTACGAGCAGTACTTC. Protein: CASSSDRQVTYEQYF.

The V and J genes are TRBV27 and TRBJ1-2; D not resolved. CDR1 is MNHEY, CDR2 SMNVEV, per germline (reference sequence). This CDR3 spans 17 amino acids. V shed 2 bases and J shed 7 bases, with 23 bases lying between them. CDR3 region: CASSLEYDGRVLSGYTF. As DNA, the CDR3 is TGTGCCAGCAGTTTAGAATACGATGGGAGAGTTTTAAGTGGCTACACCTTC.

This CDR3 is CASSGPVGQGAFLFSEAFF. DNA for the CDR3: TGTGCCAGCAGTGGTCCTGTCGGACAGGGGGCGTTTTTATTTTCTGAAGCTTTCTTT. The V and J genes are TRBV2 and TRBJ1-1, with 11 nucleotides matching TRBD1. Germline-derived CDR1 and CDR2 are SNHLY and FYNNEI. V trimming: 4 bases; J trimming: 6 bases; junction bases outside the gene matches: 19. This CDR3 region has 19 residues.

This chain joins TRBV15 and TRBJ1-2; 9 nucleotides match TRBD1. V lost 3 bases to trimming and J lost 4 bases; unmatched junction nucleotides: 12. Germline values: CDR1 LNHNV, CDR2 YYDKDF (reference sequence). This CDR3 spans 17 amino acids. The CDR3 reads CATSRGFRDRASYGYTF. The CDR3 DNA follows: TGTGCCACCAGCAGGGGCTTCCGGGACAGGGCCAGCTATGGCTACACCTTC.

The chain has TRBV7-3 and TRBJ2-3, with TRBD2 identical over 9 bases. Germline V gives CDR1 SGHTA, CDR2 FQGTGA. The V segment lost 5 bases and the J segment 4 bases; nucleotides outside the gene matches: 7. The CDR3 has 15 residues. The CDR3 here is CASSGGAGGADTQYF. CDR3 DNA: TGTGCCAGCAGCGGCGGTGCGGGGGGGGCAGATACGCAGTATTTT.

The chain combines TRBV9 with TRBJ2-3; 7 nucleotides match TRBD1. CDR1 and CDR2 (germline): SGDLS, YYNGEE. V gave up 3 bases and J gave up 10 bases; unmatched junction bases: 5. CDR3 size: 12 residues. CDR3 protein: CASSETGSAQYF. CDR3 coding DNA: TGTGCCAGCAGCGAGACAGGGAGCGCGCAGTATTTT. Full variable domain (remainder filled in from reference TRBV9 and TRBJ2-3): DSGVTQTPKHLITATGQRVTLRCSPRSGDLSVYWYQQSLDQGLQFLIQYYNGEERAKGNILERFSAQQFPDLHSELNLSSLELGDSALYFCASSETGSAQYFGPGTRLTVL.

The chain joins TRBV6-6 to TRBJ2-2; TRBD1 agrees at 9 bases. The CDR3 contains 15 residues. Germline assignment: CDR1 MNHNY and CDR2 SVGAGI (reference sequence). Trimming removed 6 bases from V and 0 bases from J; junction bases left unmatched: 2. The DNA for the CDR3 is TGTGCCAGCAGGGGGACAGGGACGAACACCGGGGAGCTGTTTTTT. Protein sequence: CASRGTGTNTGELFF.

The chain combines TRBV18 with TRBJ2-1, with TRBD1 identical over 9 bases. Germline CDR1 and CDR2: KGHSH and LQKENI. The V and J ends lost 3 bases and 13 bases, in that order; junction bases with no gene match: 16. The CDR3 loop spans 16 amino acids. The CDR3 is CASSPKTGVGQGYQFF. DNA of the CDR3: TGTGCCAGCTCACCTAAAACCGGGGTGGGACAGGGATATCAGTTCTTC.

This clone was counted only a few times. This chain joins TRBV6-5 and TRBJ1-1, with D possibly matching TRBD1 (6 bases). Deletions cut 5 bases from V and 5 bases from J, with 6 bases between. The germline CDR1 and CDR2 sequences are MNHEY and SVGAGI. The CDR3 runs to 11 residues. The CDR3 DNA reads as TGTGCCAGCAGTAGGGGGACTGAAGCTTTCTTT. This encodes CASSRGTEAFF.

V gene TRBV10-1 combines with J gene TRBJ1-2; tentative D call: TRBD1 (5 bases). This CDR3 region has 13 residues. The V and J ends lost 10 bases and 1 base respectively, with 13 bases between them. Germline V gene data show CDR1 as WNHNN and CDR2 as SYGVQD (reference sequence). This CDR3 reads CAIKTALNYGYTF. CDR3 sequence (DNA): TGCGCCATCAAGACAGCCCTTAACTATGGCTACACCTTC.